Detailed here is one T cell receptor beta chain. Its antigen remains undetermined. The sample holds no much larger clone one base away, and base qualities are not on file. The sample comes from a study of cytomegalovirus exposure and HLA in healthy donors (dated by TCRdb to the late 2010s). About the study as a whole: An earlier analysis of roughly 500 of the donors reported approximately 270 Gb of sequence data and roughly 110 million unique TCR beta sequences from approximately 180 million T cells. The aim of the study was to test whether cataloging public T cell receptors could identify signatures of past pathogen exposure. A later analysis re-analyzed previously published TCR beta repertoires from about 600 donors and added high-resolution HLA genotyping to study TCR occurrence patterns. Besides the first cohort of 500 to 700 subjects, a separate validation cohort made up of 120 or so different subjects was used. Because of strong linkage in the cohort, four to six DR-DQ haplotypes were treated as single units for association and clustering. Across some 400 genotyped donors of the cohort, an average of approximately 200,000 unique TCR beta nucleotide sequences per donor were sequenced, and around 19% of those sequences were non-productive. The study used immunosequencing to profile the T cell repertoires of more than 650 subjects and linked those repertoires to cytomegalovirus serostatus. An earlier analysis of 587 of the donors used high-throughput TCR beta sequencing to judge whether each TCR beta V gene segment behaved as functional or pseudogenic. The later analysis used no new phenotypic data to find candidate immune exposures, relying instead on TCR beta sequences and their occurrence across donors. Of the roughly 390 genotyped donors, approximately 80% fell in the genetic ancestry cluster associated with self-reported Caucasian donors. HLA typing covered class I and class II loci at four-digit resolution. The study combined high-throughput TCR immunosequencing, statistical association of individual TCRs with disease status, and machine learning to predict cytomegalovirus infection status. Typing coverage differed by locus: A, B, C, DRB1 and DQB1 were typed in roughly 620-630 donors, DQA1 in around 500, DPA1 in around 600, and DPB1 in around 490. An early release covering approximately 600 HLA-typed donors comprised 250 to 350 gigabases of sequencing data and roughly 85 million unique TCR sequences. A later genetic analysis took genome-wide SNP genotypes for about 55% of the roughly 670 donors and used that subset as a discovery cohort. Every repertoire in the discovery cohort had been generated on one and the same sequencing platform. Donor age, sex, ethnicity and CMV serostatus were collected together with the repertoire data.

Library creation used the immunoSEQ multiplex PCR assay. For the multiplex PCR, a mixture combining 60 forward primers for TCR Vbeta segments and 13 reverse primers for TCR Jbeta segments was used. Amplification of the CDR3 region of rearranged TCR beta genes was performed with a multiplex PCR assay on genomic DNA. The Illumina HiSeq System was used to sequence the amplified TCR beta libraries as 87-base-pair reads. The original pipeline was this. A later analysis counted 65 million to 90 million unique TCR beta chains across the 666 repertoires, and some 11 million of these chains were shared by at least two donors. Raw reads were error-corrected and collapsed into unique sequences by a nearest-neighbor algorithm in which closely related sequences were merged to remove PCR and sequencing errors. CDR3 sequences were aligned to IMGT reference sequences to assign V, D and J gene segments. For a sequence to be retained, a match of at least six nucleotides to both a V gene segment and a J gene segment was required. Rearrangements were classified as productive when the CDR3 lacked stop codons and remained in frame with V and J, and all other rearrangements were classified as non-productive. CDR3 was defined by IMGT convention, running from the second conserved V-encoded cysteine to the conserved J-encoded phenylalanine. The earlier analysis of roughly 590 of the donors excluded any sequence lacking an unambiguous match to a single V gene segment. In an earlier analysis of approximately 610 of the donors, V segments were called functional above 56.7% productive rearrangements and were called segregating when the between-donor standard deviation exceeded 5%. To diagnose cytomegalovirus status from the catalog of TCR beta chain sequences, a statistical classification framework was built. In a later analysis, V and J genes were assigned by comparing TCR nucleotide sequences against IMGT/GENE-DB human TR gene sequences. The TCRdist pipeline was used in a later analysis to assign CDR3 sequences and most-parsimonious VDJ recombination scenarios. In a later analysis, each TCR beta chain was defined by its CDR3 amino acid sequence together with its V-gene family, and reads lacking a unique V-gene family were excluded. To address suspected cross-contamination and a sequencing artifact, a later analysis removed around 590 highly shared, low-generation-probability nucleotide sequences. In a later analysis, a clonal expansion index was calculated for each public chain from normalized within-repertoire ranks of inferred template counts. In a later analysis, generation probabilities were computed with a VDJ recombination model fitted to out-of-frame rearrangements, and the resulting probabilities were checked against IGoR. In a later analysis, TCR-TCR, TCR-HLA and TCR-CMV co-occurrence was scored with hypergeometric tests, and a repertoire-size bias correction was applied to TCR pairs. A later analysis estimated false discovery rates by permuting HLA or CMV assignments 20 times. In a later analysis, co-occurring TCRs were grouped using DBSCAN, and TCRdist sequence similarity was added for clustering within HLA-allele-positive subsets. For co-occurrence clustering, repertoires with fewer than 30,000 or more than 120,000 public chains were excluded, along with five repertoires with anomalous nucleotide sharing. This is the immuneACCESS table as TCRdb keeps it, with only in-frame sequences that have V and J called. A part of the clones is gone; compared with another copy, unresolved V genes explain less than half, and the rest is unexplained. Clone size and V and J calls were adopted from that table, with D and trimming inferred from the DNA. The sample table lists some 40,000 clones, 65% to 90% of them with a count of one. The top ten clonotypes cover more than 9% of the sample.

The paper's findings and limits, for the study overall: The presence/absence analyses assumed that sequencing depth was roughly uniform across donors, and that assumption may not be true. In both the original and validation cohorts, the classifier was reported to diagnose cytomegalovirus status with high specificity and sensitivity. Most CMV-associated TCR beta chains appeared to be HLA-restricted in a later analysis, and the HLA associations seemed to be driven largely by CMV exposure. Some IMGT-functional V segments, including TRBV6-2 and TRBV6-3, could not be told apart with the 87-base-pair reads, so those segments were excluded. In a later analysis, several top co-occurrence clusters were reported to appear linked to parvovirus B19, influenza, CMV and Epstein-Barr virus. Because HLA typing was unavailable for some donors at each locus, only the typed subset was used in association tests. When HLA alleles, especially DR and DQ, strongly co-occurred, attributing TCR associations to individual alleles was difficult. Only TCR beta chains were sequenced in this cohort, and the absence of alpha or paired-chain data limited detectable features. In a later analysis, TCR association rates were found to vary across HLA loci, with the most associated TCRs seen for DRB1 alleles and the fewest for HLA-C alleles. Most TCR sequences were observed very rarely across donors, whereas some public TCRs were present in many individuals. V-gene and J-gene trimming of TCR beta chains was associated with a missense DCLRE1C variant in a later genetic analysis, and the association was replicated in an independent cohort. According to the authors, the approach could potentially be generalized to other disease states and immunological phenotypes. In a later analysis, around 15,000 TCR beta sequences were associated with specific HLA alleles at a false discovery rate of 0.05. In a later analysis, HLA-associated TCR beta chains showed more clonal expansion and lower generation probabilities than non-associated chains that were equally common. In an earlier analysis of fewer than 750 of the donors, most TCR beta V segments were observed in productive rearrangements about 90% or about 30% of the time, broadly matching IMGT annotations. The sequencing pipeline was judged likely to have produced a cluster of highly shared sequence variants as a technical artifact. In the study, roughly 160 TCR beta chains were listed as associated with cytomegalovirus. Because counts were too low, about 15 rarely observed V segments, including chromosome 9 orphons, were left out of the earlier analysis of 587 of the donors. A later genetic analysis reported fewer N-insertions in productive TCRs among donors in an Asian-associated ancestry cluster than the roughly 700-donor mean. For the cohort, immune exposure information was limited to CMV serostatus. A further reported finding was that TCR beta sequences accurately predicted the HLA-A and HLA-B alleles for most subjects in the first cohort. Three of the identified cytomegalovirus-associated TCR beta chains were confirmed in vitro to be specific for cytomegalovirus antigens. Correlated functional status among segregating V segments might be attributable to linkage disequilibrium, but an unknown experimental factor could not be ruled out.

According to the germline V gene (reference sequence), CDR1 reads WNHNN and CDR2 reads SYGVQD. V lost 7 bases and J lost 7 bases, and the count of bases not matched to a germline gene is 4. The CDR3 starts with the cysteine, ends with the phenylalanine, and has 12 residues. The kept DNA is CDR3 alone, 36 bases in frame from the first base. The cohort consisted of 600 to 750 healthy bone marrow donors. All cohort members were sampled while nominally healthy, although unrecorded immune exposures were likely present. The donor was CMV seropositive and belonged to the group of 250 to 300 seropositive cohort members. Each donor provided a peripheral blood sample, and peripheral blood mononuclear cells were used for TCR beta sequencing. The Qiagen DNeasy Blood Extraction Kit was used to extract genomic DNA from the blood cell samples.

Here the chain combines TRBV10-1 and TRBJ1-2; TRBD1 agrees with 9 junctional bases. The TCR originated in a woman aged 18-30 years in good health and CMV-seropositive. Material: PBMCs. The CDR3 region reads CASIGTGSGYTF. The sequenced DNA: TGCGCCAGCATTGGGACAGGGTCTGGCTACACCTTC.